Below, 28 T cell receptor beta chains from the same sample are listed, as sequenced in a study of cytomegalovirus exposure and HLA in healthy donors. The PCR used 60 Vbeta and 13 Jbeta primers. Assay: immunoSEQ multiplex PCR; the TCRdb copy retains only in-frame clones and omits some. The sample consists of about 110,000 clones, about four fifths of them appearing once. The sample was PBMCs. These receptor sequences come from a woman aged 55-69 years in good health and CMV-seropositive.

The rearrangement links TRBV5-5 to TRBJ1-4, with D unclear. Germline CDR1 reads SGHKS; CDR2 reads YYEKEE (reference sequence). CDR3 length equals 15 residues. The V gene lost 1 base and the J gene lost 5 bases, with 12 bases spanning the gap. The CDR3 loop reads CASSLFGTSNEKLFF. In DNA form, the CDR3 reads TGTGCCAGCAGCTTGTTCGGTACCTCGAATGAAAAACTGTTTTTT.

The rearrangement joins TRBV5-4 to TRBJ2-5; TRBD2 aligns across 13 bases. V lost 4 bases to trimming and J lost 3 bases; unmatched junction nucleotides: 6. The CDR3 consists of 16 residues. Per the germline V gene, CDR1 is SGHNT and CDR2 is YYREEE (reference sequence). The CDR3 reads CASSPGLAGVEETQYF. The CDR3 coding sequence is TGTGCCAGCAGCCCCGGACTAGCGGGAGTCGAAGAGACCCAGTACTTC.

The chain carries TRBV27 and TRBJ2-7, with a tentative D call TRBD1 (6 bases). Germline-derived CDR1 and CDR2 are MNHEY and SMNVEV (reference sequence). There are 12 residues in the CDR3. V lost 5 bases to trimming and J lost 9 bases, with 14 bases between them. CDR3: CASSATGILQYF. The CDR3 DNA follows: TGTGCCAGCAGTGCCACAGGGATTCTGCAGTACTTC.

The V gene is TRBV6-5, the J gene TRBJ2-2, with 9 positions matching TRBD1. From germline, CDR1 is MNHEY and CDR2 SVGAGI. The CDR3 is 15 amino acids. The ends lost 4 bases at V and 5 bases at J; junction bases unmatched: 5. The CDR3 reads CASSSPGQGTGELFF. The CDR3 DNA reads as TGTGCCAGCAGTTCGCCGGGACAGGGAACCGGGGAGCTGTTTTTT.

This sequence joins TRBV30 and TRBJ1-5; D call uncertain. The CDR3 has 13 amino acids. Trimming cost V 2 bases and J 6 bases, with 11 bases left between them. Germline V lookup: CDR1 GTSNPN, CDR2 SVGIG (reference sequence). The CDR3 loop reads CAWSNRDGQPQHF. The DNA for the CDR3 is TGTGCCTGGAGTAACAGAGACGGTCAGCCCCAGCATTTT. Filled out from reference TRBV30 and TRBJ1-5, the complete variable domain reads SQTIHQWPATLVQPVGSPLSLECTVEGTSNPNLYWYRQAAGRGLQLLFYSVGIGQISSEVPQNLSASRPQDRQFILSSKKLLLSDSGFYLCAWSNRDGQPQHFGDGTRLSIL.

The chain links TRBV29-1 to TRBJ2-5, with 10 bases lining up with TRBD1. Germline CDR1 reads SQVTM; CDR2 reads ANQGSEA. This CDR3 has 13 residues. The junction had 4 bases not matched to a gene; V was cut back by 6 bases and J by 3 bases. CDR3 nucleotides: TGCAGCGTCCCTGGGACAGGGGAAGAGACCCAGTACTTC. Encoded protein: CSVPGTGEETQYF.

The gene calls are TRBV6-6 and TRBJ1-6; D gene unclear. This CDR3 is 13 amino acids long. Germline V gene sequence: CDR1 MNHNY, CDR2 SVGAGI (reference sequence). Trimming removed 3 bases from V and 8 bases from J, with 8 bases in between. The CDR3 sequence: CASSYSRDSPLHF. The DNA for the CDR3 is TGTGCCAGCAGTTATTCGAGGGATTCACCCCTCCACTTT.

The rearrangement links TRBV6-1 to TRBJ1-4; 7 bases are a match to TRBD1. CDR3 length: 15 amino acids. With V trimmed by 5 bases and J by 7 bases, 10 bases remained unmatched. Germline loops: CDR1 MNHNS, CDR2 SASEGT. Written as DNA, the CDR3 is TGTGCCAGCAGTAAAGACAGGGATGTCGGTGAAAAACTGTTTTTT. This codes for CASSKDRDVGEKLFF.

This sequence joins TRBV7-9 and TRBJ2-4, with D possibly TRBD2 on 5 matching bases. CDR3 length: 15 residues. CDR1 and CDR2 (germline): SEHNR, FQNEAQ (reference sequence). Trimming took off 5 bases at V and 8 bases at J, with 19 bases between the two ends. The CDR3 DNA sequence: TGTGCCAGCAGCGGGCGGGCACCTCAAGAGGACATTCAGTACTTC. Its translation: CASSGRAPQEDIQYF.

This clone appeared once. An end of the junction differs from the germline gene, which may be a read error. This chain links TRBV19 with TRBJ2-7; 7 nucleotides agree with TRBD1. Germline assignment: CDR1 LNHDA and CDR2 SQIVND (reference sequence). The CDR3 covers 10 residues. The CDR3 reads CASIWTGRDF. CDR3 in DNA: TGTGCCAGTATTTGGACAGGCCGAGACTTC. The full variable domain, completed using reference TRBV19 and TRBJ2-7, is DGGITQSPKYLFRKEGQNVTLSCEQNLNHDAMYWYRQDPGQGLRLIYYSQIVNDFQKGDIAEGYSVSREKKESFPLTVTSAQKNPTAFYLCASIWTGRDFGPGTRLTVT.

J is TRBJ2-1 and V is TRBV6-1; D possibly corresponds to TRBD2 (5 bases). The germline V gene has CDR1 MNHNS and CDR2 SASEGT. Trimming shortened V by 6 bases and J by 7 bases, and 16 bases separated the two germline ends. There are 14 residues in the CDR3. The DNA for the CDR3 is TGTGCCAGCAGCTTGGGAGTCGGTGGGAATGAGCAGTTCTTC. It specifies CASSLGVGGNEQFF.

This clone was detected only a few times. V usage is TRBV19 and J usage is TRBJ1-1; D is undetermined. The CDR3 is 13 amino acids. The ends were cut back, 8 bases at V and 1 base at J, with 11 bases in the middle. Germline-derived CDR1 and CDR2 are LNHDA and SQIVND (reference sequence). The chain's CDR3 is CASLPGWNTEAFF. The CDR3 DNA reads TGTGCCAGTTTACCAGGATGGAACACTGAAGCTTTCTTT.

The rearrangement links TRBV10-3 to TRBJ2-7; 13 bases map to TRBD2. V gave up 5 bases and J gave up 2 bases; unmatched junction bases: 3. The CDR3 is made up of 15 amino acids. Per the germline V gene, CDR1 is ENHRY and CDR2 is SYGVKD. The CDR3 reads CAISTGLAGTYEQYF. CDR3 DNA: TGTGCCATCAGTACGGGACTAGCGGGAACCTACGAGCAGTACTTC.

CDR3 bases: TGCAGCGTGACTAGCGGGGAAAGCTCCTACAATGAGCAGTTCTTC. Its protein is CSVTSGESSYNEQFF. The V gene is TRBV29-1, the J gene TRBJ2-1; 11 nucleotides line up with TRBD2. From germline, CDR1 is SQVTM and CDR2 ANQGSEA. CDR3 length: 15 amino acids. The V and J ends lost 6 bases and 0 bases, in that order; junction bases with no gene match: 4.

The rearrangement links TRBV19 to TRBJ1-1; a weak D match, TRBD1 (6 bases). V was trimmed by 3 bases and J by 4 bases, leaving 24 bases between them. The CDR3 has 18 residues. Germline-derived CDR1 and CDR2 are LNHDA and SQIVND (reference sequence). The CDR3, as DNA: TGTGCCAGTAGTATTGGGCATCTCAGGGGCGCAGGGTCCACTGAAGCTTTCTTT. As protein: CASSIGHLRGAGSTEAFF. The full variable domain, completed using reference TRBV19 and TRBJ1-1, is DGGITQSPKYLFRKEGQNVTLSCEQNLNHDAMYWYRQDPGQGLRLIYYSQIVNDFQKGDIAEGYSVSREKKESFPLTVTSAQKNPTAFYLCASSIGHLRGAGSTEAFFGQGTRLTVV.

This chain links TRBV7-9 with TRBJ2-2; 8 positions agree with TRBD1. CDR1 and CDR2 from the germline V gene are SEHNR and FQNEAQ (reference sequence). This CDR3 has 18 residues. V lost 1 base and J lost 0; bases outside the gene matches: 7. As DNA, the CDR3 is TGTGCCAGCAGCTTAGATAGGACAGGGCCCACGAACACCGGGGAGCTGTTTTTT. As protein: CASSLDRTGPTNTGELFF.

The chain joins TRBV4-3 to TRBJ1-1; D is undetermined. CDR1 is LGHNA and CDR2 is YSLEER in the germline V gene. V lost 2 bases and J lost 1, with 5 bases in between. CDR3 length: 13 amino acids. CDR3 bases: TGCGCCAGCAGCCAAAACAAGAACACTGAAGCTTTCTTT. It codes for CASSQNKNTEAFF.

The chain couples TRBV6-5 to TRBJ2-5; 8 nucleotides match TRBD2. This CDR3 region has 15 residues. The ends lost 3 bases at V and 2 bases at J; junction bases unmatched: 5. Looked up from germline, CDR1 is MNHEY and CDR2 is SVGAGI. In nucleotides, the CDR3 is TGTGCCAGCAGTTATTCCGAGCGGGGGCAAGAGACCCAGTACTTC. As protein: CASSYSERGQETQYF.

This clone was seen a single time. The V and J genes are TRBV30 and TRBJ1-5; 7 bases are a match to TRBD1. The CDR3 consists of 13 residues. V shed 4 bases, J shed 4 bases, and the junction held 4 bases outside the gene matches. The germline V gene encodes CDR1 GTSNPN and CDR2 SVGIG (reference sequence). CDR3 sequence (DNA): TGTGCCTGGACCAGGGGGGTAAATCAGCCCCAGCATTTT. Translating it yields CAWTRGVNQPQHF.

This clone was found once. CDR3 in amino acids: CASSYWRGPNQPQHF. The CDR3 DNA is TGTGCCAGCAGTTACTGGCGGGGACCTAATCAGCCCCAGCATTTT. The rearrangement uses TRBV6-5 and TRBJ1-5; perhaps TRBD1 as D (5 bases). Germline V gives CDR1 MNHEY, CDR2 SVGAGI. Trimming removed 1 base from V and 4 bases from J, with 11 bases in between. The CDR3 loop spans 15 amino acids.

This clone was counted a single time. The chain employs TRBV9 and TRBJ2-5; 7 nucleotides match TRBD2. Looked up from germline, CDR1 is SGDLS and CDR2 is YYNGEE. With 1 base clipped from V and 5 bases from J, the junction kept 8 bases outside the gene matches. The CDR3 runs to 15 residues. CDR3 in amino acids: CASSVLAAGPETQYF. The DNA of the CDR3 is TGTGCCAGCAGCGTACTAGCGGCGGGGCCGGAGACCCAGTACTTC.

The chain joins TRBV7-9 to TRBJ1-4, with 10 bases aligning to TRBD1. This CDR3 is built from 14 residues. From germline, CDR1 is SEHNR and CDR2 FQNEAQ (reference sequence). V was pared by 5 bases and J by 6 bases, with 3 bases of the junction left unmatched. The DNA of the CDR3 is TGTGCCAGCAGCCGACAGGGGGCACATGAAAAACTGTTTTTT. This codes for CASSRQGAHEKLFF.

The chain employs TRBV7-9 and TRBJ1-5; TRBD1 might be the D (5 bases). CDR1 is SEHNR and CDR2 is FQNEAQ in the germline V gene (reference sequence). The CDR3 has 15 amino acids. Deletions cut 8 bases from V and 1 base from J, with 15 bases between. The CDR3 is CASGAGILSNQPQHF. CDR3 nucleotides: TGTGCCAGCGGGGCTGGGATCTTGAGCAATCAGCCCCAGCATTTT. Full variable domain (rest looked up from reference TRBV7-9 and TRBJ1-5): DTGVSQNPRHKITKRGQNVTFRCDPISEHNRLYWYRQTLGQGPEFLTYFQNEAQLEKSRLLSDRFSAERPKGSFSTLEIQRTEQGDSAMYLCASGAGILSNQPQHFGDGTRLSIL.

The chain has TRBV15 and TRBJ1-5; tentative D call: TRBD1 (5 bases). The CDR3 is 13 residues long. In germline, CDR1 is LNHNV, CDR2 YYDKDF (reference sequence). With 1 base removed from V and 7 bases from J, the gap between germline ends came to 8 bases. The CDR3 region has the DNA TGTGCCACCAGCAGAGTCAGGGAACAGCCCCAGCATTTT. Translation gives CATSRVREQPQHF.

This clone was observed a few times. V is TRBV5-6 and J is TRBJ2-7; 8 positions agree with TRBD2. With V trimmed by 4 bases and J by 3 bases, 6 bases remained unmatched. CDR1 SGHDT and CDR2 YYEEEE come from the germline V gene. The CDR3 is made up of 14 amino acids. The CDR3 loop reads CASSLVTSDYEQYF. The CDR3 DNA is TGTGCCAGCAGCCTAGTGACTAGCGACTACGAGCAGTACTTC.

The genes are TRBV5-1 and TRBJ1-1, with D possibly TRBD1 on 6 matching bases. The CDR3 extends over 14 amino acids. V was clipped by 4 bases and J by 6 bases, with 16 bases between them. Germline V gene data show CDR1 as SGHRS and CDR2 as YFSETQ. CDR3 nucleotides: TGCGCCAGCAGCCGAGGGGGATCGGGATCTGAAGCTTTCTTT. Protein sequence: CASSRGGSGSEAFF.

This clone was observed once. The chain combines TRBV9 with TRBJ1-1, with 8 bases fitting TRBD1. The CDR3 sequence is 14 residues long. Germline V gives CDR1 SGDLS, CDR2 YYNGEE. Losses at the gene ends were 4 bases for V and 3 bases for J; bases not matched to a gene: 5. As DNA, the CDR3 is TGTGCCAGCAGCATACAGGACAGGGACACTGAAGCTTTCTTT. The encoded protein is CASSIQDRDTEAFF.

Turning to this clone: This sample includes further DNA sequences coding for the same CDR3. The V gene is TRBV27, the J gene TRBJ2-7; weak D call: TRBD2 (5 bases). The CDR3 totals 13 residues. Germline assignment: CDR1 MNHEY and CDR2 SMNVEV (reference sequence). Trimming took 3 bases from V and 2 from J, leaving 8 bases between them. The CDR3 loop is CASSFGLTYEQYF. The CDR3 DNA reads as TGTGCCAGCAGTTTTGGACTGACCTACGAGCAGTACTTC.